Each of the 13 T cell receptor beta chains below was sequenced from the same sample in a study of cytomegalovirus exposure and HLA in healthy donors. It was with 60 Vbeta and 13 Jbeta primers that the PCR ran. Using immunoSEQ multiplex PCR, the repertoire was profiled, and TCRdb retains in-frame clones only, with some absent. The sample records around 190,000 clones, around 77% being singletons. The specimen sequenced was PBMCs. Every receptor here comes from a woman in her twenties or thirties in good health and CMV-seronegative.

The chain couples TRBV20-1 to TRBJ1-2; 9 positions match TRBD1. Looked up from germline, CDR1 is DFQATT and CDR2 is SNEGSKA (reference sequence). CDR3 length equals 11 residues. CDR3 protein: CRKGTGKGYTF. CDR3 coding DNA: TGCAGAAAGGGGACAGGGAAAGGCTACACCTTC.

The chain is built from TRBV2 and TRBJ2-5, with 8 positions matching TRBD2. The CDR3 covers 14 residues. Germline V gives CDR1 SNHLY, CDR2 FYNNEI. J gave up 6 bases and V 2 bases, and 5 bases lay outside the gene matches. CDR3 residues: CASSENGRAQTQYF. The CDR3 region has the DNA TGTGCCAGCAGTGAAAACGGGAGGGCCCAGACCCAGTACTTC.

This CDR3 is CASTPSGGAPETQYF. The CDR3 nucleotides are TGCGCCAGCACCCCTAGCGGGGGGGCTCCGGAGACCCAGTACTTC. J is TRBJ2-5 and V is TRBV5-1; 12 bases agree with TRBD2. From germline, CDR1 is SGHRS and CDR2 YFSETQ. CDR3 length: 15 amino acids. V shed 6 bases and J 5 bases; nucleotides not matched to a gene: 8.

The chain is built from TRBV7-9 and TRBJ1-5; D is uncertain. Germline-derived CDR1 and CDR2 are SEHNR and FQNEAQ (reference sequence). The CDR3 runs 15 residues. V lost 5 bases and J lost 2, with 13 bases in between. The CDR3 nucleotides read TGTGCCAGCAGCCCCAGCGCGGGTGGCAATCAGCCCCAGCATTTT. Protein sequence: CASSPSAGGNQPQHF.

The chain couples TRBV7-9 to TRBJ2-7, with 9 nucleotides matching TRBD1. The CDR3 extends over 16 amino acids. After removal of 5 bases from V and 4 bases from J, the junction contained 12 bases not matched to a gene. Looked up from germline, CDR1 is SEHNR and CDR2 is FQNEAQ (reference sequence). The CDR3 is CASSPTGGTGTYEQYF. The CDR3 region has the DNA TGTGCCAGCAGCCCCACCGGGGGGACAGGGACTTACGAGCAGTACTTC.

The chain is built from TRBV5-1 and TRBJ1-4; TRBD1 matches 9 bases. The CDR3 loop spans 17 amino acids. V lost 1 base and J lost 2; bases outside the gene matches: 6. Germline CDR1 is SGHRS and CDR2 is YFSETQ. CDR3: CASSLHVGTGTNEKLFF. The CDR3 DNA sequence: TGCGCCAGCAGCTTGCACGTGGGGACAGGGACTAATGAAAAACTGTTTTTT. The full variable domain, completed using reference TRBV5-1 and TRBJ1-4, is KAGVTQTPRYLIKTRGQQVTLSCSPISGHRSVSWYQQTPGQGLQFLFEYFSETQRNKGNFPGRFSGRQFSNSRSEMNVSTLELGDSALYLCASSLHVGTGTNEKLFFGSGTQLSVL.

This chain links TRBV5-6 with TRBJ2-5; tentatively, D is TRBD1 (5 bases). The CDR3 contains 14 residues. V was pared by 3 bases and J by 5 bases, with 14 bases between. Per the germline V gene, CDR1 is SGHDT and CDR2 is YYEEEE. CDR3 DNA sequence: TGTGCCAGCAGCTGGAAGGACACGGGTGAGACCCAGTACTTC. It encodes CASSWKDTGETQYF.

This sequence joins TRBV29-1 and TRBJ2-3, with 14 bases fitting TRBD2. Germline V lookup: CDR1 SQVTM, CDR2 ANQGSEA. CDR3 length: 16 residues. Trimming took 7 bases from V and 0 from J; bases not matched to a gene: 6. This CDR3 is CSAPGTSGGSTDTQYF. The DNA for the CDR3 is TGCAGCGCCCCAGGGACTAGCGGGGGAAGCACAGATACGCAGTATTTT.

This clone occurred a few times. This chain uses TRBV9 with TRBJ2-7, with 10 bases that match TRBD1. This CDR3 is 13 amino acids long. The germline gives CDR1 SGDLS, CDR2 YYNGEE. With 0 bases clipped from V and 9 bases from J, the junction kept 3 bases outside the gene matches. In DNA form, the CDR3 reads TGTGCCAGCAGCGTAGTGGACAGGGGGGCGCAGTACTTC. This sequence encodes CASSVVDRGAQYF.

The rearrangement uses TRBV27 and TRBJ2-1, with TRBD2 identical over 12 bases. Losses at the gene ends were 6 bases for V and 4 bases for J; bases not matched to a gene: 4. The CDR3 spans 15 residues. In germline, CDR1 is MNHEY, CDR2 SMNVEV (reference sequence). CDR3 protein: CASRLAGGNYNEQFF. In DNA, the CDR3 is TGTGCCAGCAGGCTAGCGGGGGGGAATTACAATGAGCAGTTCTTC.

The J gene is TRBJ2-2, the V gene TRBV4-2; D gene uncertain. Trimming took 5 bases from V and 1 from J, leaving 11 bases between them. This CDR3 contains 15 residues. Germline V gives CDR1 LGHNA, CDR2 YNFKEQ. CDR3 loop: CASSTRPRNTGELFF. CDR3 bases: TGTGCCAGCAGCACCAGGCCCAGGAACACCGGGGAGCTGTTTTTT.

The chain uses TRBV14 and TRBJ2-7; no reliable D call. Looked up from germline, CDR1 is SGHDN and CDR2 is FVKESK. Trimming removed 3 bases at V and 3 bases at J, with 3 bases between. This CDR3 has 11 residues. The chain's CDR3 is CASSHNYEQYF. CDR3 nucleotides: TGTGCCAGCAGCCACAACTACGAGCAGTACTTC.

This clone came up many times. The gene calls are TRBV29-1 and TRBJ1-4, with TRBD1 identical over 9 bases. CDR1 and CDR2 from the germline V gene are SQVTM and ANQGSEA. The CDR3 loop spans 13 amino acids. V dropped 4 bases and J dropped 10; count of bases not matched to a gene: 7. The CDR3 DNA is TGCAGCGTTGGGACAGGGGATTTTGGAAAACTGTTTTTT. This codes for CSVGTGDFGKLFF.